This TCR beta chain was found in a study of radiation and T cells in renal cell carcinoma. Study observations and caveats: Top tumor clonotypes rose in blood 2 weeks post-radiation, then contracted.

The CDR3 has 11 amino acids. V was trimmed by 8 bases and J by 5 bases, leaving 12 bases between them. Per the germline V gene, CDR1 is SQVTM and CDR2 is ANQGSEA. Time point in this sample: baseline pretreatment blood. Treatment given: 15 Gy SBRT to primary tumor, nephrectomy 4 weeks later. Blood was sampled at baseline, 2 weeks and 4 weeks after SBRT. The tumor was a clear cell renal cell carcinoma. Some clones are missing from TCRdb's copy, which holds only in-frame ones; the method was immunoSEQ multiplex PCR. This sample yields 130,000 or so clones, of which 70% to 90% are seen a single time; 12% belongs to the top ten. On this clone: No antigen is known for it.

The V gene is TRBV29-1, the J gene TRBJ2-5; TRBD1 or TRBD2 may be the D gene (5 bases each). This TCR came from a woman aged 50 to 65 with renal cell carcinoma. The specimen was blood, collected from a patient whose treatment included radiotherapy and nephrectomy. DNA of the CDR3: TGCAGCATCGGGACGTGGGAGACCCAGTACTTC. Encoded protein: CSIGTWETQYF. Together with reference TRBV29-1 and TRBJ2-5, the CDR3 gives the full variable domain: SAVISQKPSRDICQRGTSLTIQCQVDSQVTMMFWYRQQPGQSLTLIATANQGSEATYESGFVIDKFPISRPNLTFSTLTVSNMSPEDSSIYLCSIGTWETQYFGPGTRLLVL.